This T cell receptor beta chain stems from a study of T cells in Graves' hyperthyroidism and ophthalmopathy. About the research overall: Peripheral blood was drawn at first diagnosis, prior to all treatment.

TCR beta CDR3 regions were amplified from RNA transcripts. First-round RT-PCR of the TCR CDR3 relied on the HTBI primer set. MiXCR, run by TCRdb on the multiplex PCR reads, gives a single entry per CDR3 protein. The profile shows about 340,000 distinct CDR3 sequences, around a fifth of them singletons. This clonotype was seen a handful of times. The V gene end was trimmed by 0 bases and the J gene end by 9 bases; junction bases not matched to a gene: 8. This CDR3 spans 15 amino acids. Germline CDR1 and CDR2: SGHDT and YYEEEE. Source material: blood. This clonotype was obtained from a woman in her 50s with Graves' hyperthyroidism. The chain has TRBV5-6 and TRBJ2-3; 9 bases are shared with TRBD1. The CDR3: CASSLGQGGGGTQYF. The DNA for the CDR3 is TGTGCCAGCAGCTTGGGACAGGGGGGAGGAGGAACGCAGTATTTT.